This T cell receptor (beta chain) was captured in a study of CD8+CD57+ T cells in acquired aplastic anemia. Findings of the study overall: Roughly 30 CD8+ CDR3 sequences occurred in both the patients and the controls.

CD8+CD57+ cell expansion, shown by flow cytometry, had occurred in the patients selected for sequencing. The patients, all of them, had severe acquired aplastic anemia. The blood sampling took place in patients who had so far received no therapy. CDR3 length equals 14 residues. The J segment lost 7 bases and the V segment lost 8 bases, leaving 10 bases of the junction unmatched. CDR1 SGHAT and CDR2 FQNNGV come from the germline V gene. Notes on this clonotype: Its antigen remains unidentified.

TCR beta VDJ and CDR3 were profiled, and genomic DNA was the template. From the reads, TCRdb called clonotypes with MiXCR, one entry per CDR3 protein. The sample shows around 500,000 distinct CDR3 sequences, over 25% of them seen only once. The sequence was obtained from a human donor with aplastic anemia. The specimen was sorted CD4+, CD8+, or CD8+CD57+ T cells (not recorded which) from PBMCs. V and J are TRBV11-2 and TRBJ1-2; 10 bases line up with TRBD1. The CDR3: CASSQDRGHGGYTF. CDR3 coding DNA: TGTGCCAGCTCACAAGACAGGGGGCACGGTGGCTACACCTTC.